These 24 T cell receptor beta chains were sequenced from one sample in a study of identical twins. TCRdb re-called the 5' RACE reads with MiXCR, one entry per CDR3 protein. The sample lists approximately 240,000 distinct CDR3 sequences; about an eighth were seen once. Sequenced sample: memory (CD45RO+) T cells sorted from blood. These receptors were obtained from a woman between 18 and 29 years old in good health.

This clonotype was seen a few times. The J gene is TRBJ2-7, the V gene TRBV3-1; D might be TRBD1 (5 bases). The V gene lost 3 bases and the J gene lost 4 bases, with 13 bases spanning the gap. There are 14 residues in the CDR3. CDR1 is LGHDT and CDR2 is YNNKEL in the germline V gene (reference sequence). CDR3 coding DNA: TGTGCCAGCAGCCAGCGGACACGAACTTACGAGCAGTACTTC. The encoded protein is CASSQRTRTYEQYF.

This clonotype was seen at least ten times. V and J are TRBV10-3 and TRBJ2-7; 12 bases are shared with TRBD2. This CDR3 region has 14 residues. Germline-derived CDR1 and CDR2 are ENHRY and SYGVKD. V was clipped by 9 bases and J by 2 bases; unmatched bases: 5. This CDR3 reads CAIKGTSGPYEQYF. In DNA form, the CDR3 reads TGTGCCATAAAAGGGACTAGCGGGCCCTACGAGCAGTACTTC.

The chain couples TRBV5-1 to TRBJ2-3, with 12 bases identical to TRBD2. This CDR3 has 16 amino acids. V was clipped by 4 bases and J by 3 bases; unmatched bases: 6. CDR1 is SGHRS, CDR2 YFSETQ, per germline. The CDR3 loop reads CASSGAGTSGTDTQYF. The CDR3 DNA is TGCGCCAGCAGCGGGGCCGGGACTAGCGGGACAGATACGCAGTATTTT.

This clonotype was seen only a few times. The chain is built from TRBV28 and TRBJ2-7; the match to TRBD2 covers 8 bases. The germline V gene has CDR1 MDHEN and CDR2 SYDVKM. J was trimmed by 0 bases and V by 6 bases; bases with no gene match: 10. The CDR3 has 16 amino acids. The CDR3 protein is CASSPLAGRGSYEQYF. The CDR3 DNA sequence: TGTGCCAGCAGCCCCTTAGCGGGAAGAGGCTCCTACGAGCAGTACTTC.

The chain is built from TRBV4-3 and TRBJ2-7, with D perhaps matching TRBD2 (6 bases). Trimming left V 0 bases short and J 7 bases short, with 13 bases between. CDR3 length: 14 amino acids. The germline V gene encodes CDR1 LGHNA and CDR2 YSLEER. CDR3 protein: CASSQEGLYREQYF. The CDR3 DNA is TGCGCCAGCAGCCAAGAGGGACTCTATCGGGAGCAGTACTTC.

V gene TRBV9 combines with J gene TRBJ2-3; TRBD1 agrees at 9 bases. V trimming: 3 bases; J trimming: 4 bases; junction bases outside the gene matches: 9. CDR1 is SGDLS and CDR2 is YYNGEE in the germline V gene. The length of the CDR3 is 16 residues. CDR3 residues: CASSAGTGSISDTQYF. The CDR3 DNA reads TGTGCCAGCAGCGCCGGGACAGGGTCAATTTCAGATACGCAGTATTTT.

J is TRBJ1-2 and V is TRBV5-6; 9 bases align to TRBD1. The CDR3 spans 15 residues. The V gene end was trimmed by 3 bases and the J gene end by 4 bases; junction bases not matched to a gene: 7. CDR1 is SGHDT, CDR2 YYEEEE, per germline. This chain's CDR3 is CASSWTGAGGYGYTF. CDR3 coding DNA: TGTGCCAGCAGCTGGACAGGGGCGGGGGGCTATGGCTACACCTTC.

The table lists this clonotype with a few counts. The chain has TRBV20-1 and TRBJ2-3, with D possibly being TRBD1 or TRBD2 (5 bases each). Trimming took off 6 bases at V and 6 bases at J, with 22 bases between the two ends. Germline CDR1 is DFQATT and CDR2 is SNEGSKA (reference sequence). CDR3 length: 15 amino acids. CDR3 residues: CSAGDPGRQFDTQYF. Here the CDR3 DNA reads TGCAGTGCCGGGGACCCGGGACGCCAGTTTGATACGCAGTATTTT.

This clonotype was detected a few times. A read error is likely, as this CDR3 ends without the conserved phenylalanine or tryptophan. Because the CDR3's place on the DNA is in doubt, the DNA is left out and the CDR3 is given as listed by TCRdb. CDR3 in amino acids: CSVHPRGHTSSAS. The gene calls are TRBV29-1 and TRBJ2-7; TRBD1, the table's D call, lacks a check against the DNA. Germline CDR1 is SQVTM and CDR2 is ANQGSEA. From its first to its last residue, the CDR3 has 13 amino acids.

The J gene is TRBJ1-5, the V gene TRBV7-9, with D hard to call. The CDR3 sequence is 14 residues long. Germline V CDR1 and CDR2: SEHNR, FQNEAQ (reference sequence). V was cut by 3 bases and J by 2 bases, with 8 bases left in between. CDR3 sequence (DNA): TGTGCCAGCAGCTTCGGTGCTGGCAATCAGCCCCAGCATTTT. Protein product: CASSFGAGNQPQHF.

This clonotype was detected a few times. This rearrangement joins TRBV4-2 to TRBJ2-7; maybe TRBD2 (7 bases). The CDR3 contains 14 residues. Per germline, CDR1 LGHNA and CDR2 YNFKEQ. V shed 2 bases and J shed 2 bases, with 10 bases lying between them. The CDR3 is CASSQRGGPYEQYF. DNA of the CDR3: TGTGCCAGCAGCCAACGCGGGGGCCCCTACGAGCAGTACTTC.

The rearrangement uses TRBV20-1 and TRBJ1-2, with 7 bases that match TRBD1. The CDR3 is 13 residues long. Germline V gene data show CDR1 as DFQATT and CDR2 as SNEGSKA (reference sequence). V lost 6 bases to trimming and J lost 6 bases; unmatched junction nucleotides: 10. In DNA form, the CDR3 reads TGCAGTGCCATGGGACAGAACTCCGATGGCTACACCTTC. It yields the protein CSAMGQNSDGYTF.

This clonotype was observed a handful of times. J is TRBJ2-3 and V is TRBV7-9; TRBD2 matches at 8 bases. V was clipped by 1 base and J by 2 bases; unmatched bases: 5. This CDR3 spans 16 amino acids. CDR1 SEHNR and CDR2 FQNEAQ come from the germline V gene (reference sequence). The CDR3 sequence is CASSLVSAGATDTQYF. The CDR3 DNA sequence: TGTGCCAGCAGCTTAGTGTCAGCGGGGGCCACAGATACGCAGTATTTT.

This clonotype has ten or more counts. The V gene is TRBV5-1, the J gene TRBJ1-2, with 8 bases that match TRBD1. This CDR3 region has 14 residues. V trimming: 4 bases; J trimming: 6 bases; junction bases outside the gene matches: 8. The V gene's germline CDR1 is SGHRS and CDR2 YFSETQ. For the CDR3, the DNA is TGCGCCAGCAGCACAATAGGACAGGGTGATGGCTACACCTTC. As protein: CASSTIGQGDGYTF. Together with reference TRBV5-1 and TRBJ1-2, the CDR3 gives the full variable domain: KAGVTQTPRYLIKTRGQQVTLSCSPISGHRSVSWYQQTPGQGLQFLFEYFSETQRNKGNFPGRFSGRQFSNSRSEMNVSTLELGDSALYLCASSTIGQGDGYTFGSGTRLTVV.

This clonotype showed up just a few times. CDR3 protein: CASSPLTSGLTTEAFF. For the CDR3, the DNA is TGTGCCAGCTCACCACTCACTTCAGGGTTGACGACTGAAGCTTTCTTT. The chain links TRBV18 to TRBJ1-1, with a possible D match to TRBD1 (5 bases). This CDR3 comprises 16 residues. V shed 1 base and J shed 5 bases, with 17 bases lying between them. Germline V gives CDR1 KGHSH, CDR2 LQKENI.

The gene calls are TRBV10-2 and TRBJ2-5; D remains ambiguous. The germline V gene has CDR1 WSHSY and CDR2 SAAADI. The CDR3 runs 13 residues. The germline V and J ends were trimmed by 4 bases and 4 bases, with 10 bases remaining between them. The CDR3 protein is CASSVERGETQYF. CDR3 DNA: TGCGCCAGCAGTGTGGAAAGAGGAGAGACCCAGTACTTC.

This clonotype was seen ten or more times. V usage is TRBV6-2 or TRBV6-3 and J usage is TRBJ2-7, with TRBD2 matching 8 bases. Germline CDR1 and CDR2: MNHEY and SVGEGT. The CDR3 consists of 16 residues. With V trimmed by 2 bases and J by 3 bases, 9 bases remained unmatched. CDR3 residues: CASSYNPGGIRYEQYF. The CDR3 nucleotides read TGTGCCAGCAGTTACAACCCGGGAGGGATTCGCTACGAGCAGTACTTC.

V is TRBV20-1 and J is TRBJ2-7; TRBD2 agrees at 11 bases. CDR1 DFQATT and CDR2 SNEGSKA come from the germline V gene (reference sequence). CDR3 length: 14 residues. V gave up 0 bases and J gave up 9 bases; unmatched junction bases: 7. CDR3 residues: CSARDTGLAAPQYF. The CDR3 DNA reads as TGCAGTGCTAGAGATACGGGACTAGCGGCTCCGCAGTACTTC.

The sample holds many counts of this clonotype. This rearrangement joins TRBV12-3 or TRBV12-4 to TRBJ1-2, with D unclear. The CDR3 runs 12 residues. Trimming removed 4 bases from V and 8 bases from J, with 11 bases in between. CDR3 nucleotide sequence: TGTGCCAGCAGTTCTGGGGTTAGGGGCTACACCTTC. Amino acid sequence: CASSSGVRGYTF.

This chain uses TRBV2 with TRBJ2-7, with 10 bases identical to TRBD2. The ends lost 4 bases at V and 0 bases at J; junction bases unmatched: 6. Germline V gene sequence: CDR1 SNHLY, CDR2 FYNNEI. This CDR3 is 16 amino acids long. In nucleotides, the CDR3 is TGTGCCAGCAGTGGAGGACTAGCGGTGCTCTCCTACGAGCAGTACTTC. Translating gives CASSGGLAVLSYEQYF.

This clonotype was detected many times. The chain has TRBV5-5 and TRBJ1-4; no clear D. Looked up from germline, CDR1 is SGHKS and CDR2 is YYEKEE (reference sequence). Deletions cut 4 bases from V and 10 bases from J, with 11 bases between. The CDR3 is 12 amino acids. The CDR3 is CASSESRAKLFF. The CDR3 DNA is TGTGCCAGCAGCGAGAGCCGCGCAAAACTGTTTTTT.

This clonotype was seen a few times. V usage is TRBV24-1 and J usage is TRBJ2-1; TRBD1 matches 9 bases. From germline, CDR1 is KGHDR and CDR2 SFDVKD. Losses at the gene ends were 4 bases for V and 7 bases for J; bases not matched to a gene: 10. This CDR3 is built from 16 residues. The CDR3 sequence: CATSDPGQGQGNEQFF. CDR3 nucleotides: TGTGCCACCAGTGACCCTGGACAGGGGCAAGGGAATGAGCAGTTCTTC.

V and J are TRBV4-3 and TRBJ2-7; D remains unclear. CDR1 and CDR2 from the germline V gene are LGHNA and YSLEER. There are 14 residues in the CDR3. V was cut by 1 base and J by 3 bases, with 10 bases left in between. The CDR3 DNA sequence: TGCGCCAGCAGCCAAGCCGTCGGCTACTACGAGCAGTACTTC. Its protein product is CASSQAVGYYEQYF.

The table lists this clonotype with a few counts. The gene calls are TRBV29-1 and TRBJ2-6; D is ambiguous. The CDR3 is 12 residues long. Trimming removed 3 bases at V and 3 bases at J, with 3 bases between. From germline, CDR1 is SQVTM and CDR2 ANQGSEA. The DNA for the CDR3 is TGCAGCGTTGAGTTTGGGGCCAACGTCCTGACTTTC. Protein product: CSVEFGANVLTF.